The 19 T cell receptor beta chains below come from one sample, sequenced in a study of blood T cell repertoires in COVID-19. Profiled with immunoSEQ multiplex PCR; TCRdb holds only in-frame clones, not every one. This sample has hundreds of thousands of clones, with about 87% found just once. The sample taken for sequencing was PBMCs or T cells enriched from blood (not recorded which). The source is a woman in her 50s who had recovered from COVID-19.

This rearrangement joins TRBV29-1 to TRBJ1-1; tentative D call: TRBD1 (5 bases). The V end lost 5 bases, the J end lost 1 base, and 14 bases lay between the germline ends. This CDR3 has 14 amino acids. Germline V lookup: CDR1 SQVTM, CDR2 ANQGSEA. Written as DNA, the CDR3 is TGCAGCGTTAATGTTCAGGGCTCGAACACTGAAGCTTTCTTT. Its translation is CSVNVQGSNTEAFF. The complete variable domain, with remaining parts taken from reference TRBV29-1 and TRBJ1-1, reads SAVISQKPSRDICQRGTSLTIQCQVDSQVTMMFWYRQQPGQSLTLIATANQGSEATYESGFVIDKFPISRPNLTFSTLTVSNMSPEDSSIYLCSVNVQGSNTEAFFGQGTRLTVV.

This chain links TRBV9 with TRBJ2-3; tentative D call: TRBD2 (5 bases). The germline V gene has CDR1 SGDLS and CDR2 YYNGEE. This CDR3 has 14 residues. Trimming pared 3 bases from V and 2 bases from J, leaving 10 bases between. The CDR3 sequence: CASSGTGNTDTQYF. The DNA of the CDR3 is TGTGCCAGCAGCGGGACTGGAAACACAGATACGCAGTATTTT.

The chain combines TRBV4-1 with TRBJ2-5; 9 bases line up with TRBD2. V shed 1 base, J shed 0 bases, and the junction held 6 bases outside the gene matches. Per the germline V gene, CDR1 is MGHRA and CDR2 is YSYEKL. The CDR3 loop spans 17 amino acids. For the CDR3, the DNA is TGCGCCAGCAGCCAAGGGGGGACTAGCAAGAACCAAGAGACCCAGTACTTC. Translated, it gives CASSQGGTSKNQETQYF.

The chain has TRBV19 and TRBJ1-2, with unresolved D. The V end lost 6 bases, the J end lost 3 bases, and 11 bases lay between the germline ends. CDR1 and CDR2 (germline): LNHDA, SQIVND (reference sequence). The CDR3 loop spans 13 amino acids. The CDR3 nucleotides are TGTGCCAGTAGCAGCCAGGTTTACTATGGCTACACCTTC. Amino acid sequence: CASSSQVYYGYTF.

This chain uses TRBV19 with TRBJ1-1; D possibly corresponds to TRBD1 (5 bases). The length of the CDR3 is 14 residues. The germline CDR1 and CDR2 sequences are LNHDA and SQIVND (reference sequence). Trimming took off 1 base at V and 3 bases at J, with 9 bases between the two ends. The CDR3: CASSIGGWDTEAFF. CDR3 sequence (DNA): TGTGCCAGTAGTATAGGGGGCTGGGACACTGAAGCTTTCTTT.

This chain uses TRBV3-1 (or the pseudogene TRBV3-2) with TRBJ1-2, with D maybe TRBD1 (6 bases). The CDR3 is made up of 17 amino acids. V was trimmed by 0 bases and J by 0 bases, leaving 14 bases between them. Germline CDR1 is LGHDT and CDR2 is YNNKEL (reference sequence). Here the CDR3 DNA reads TGTGCCAGCAGCCAAGACCTCGGAACAGGGCCTAACTATGGCTACACCTTC. Protein product: CASSQDLGTGPNYGYTF.

In this sample, this clone turned up once. The V and J genes are TRBV19 and TRBJ1-5; unclear D gene. V lost 3 bases to trimming and J lost 4 bases, with 10 bases between them. The CDR3 is made up of 14 amino acids. Per germline, CDR1 LNHDA and CDR2 SQIVND (reference sequence). The CDR3 loop is CASSIWGGNQPQHF. The CDR3 DNA reads as TGTGCCAGTAGTATTTGGGGAGGTAATCAGCCCCAGCATTTT.

In its sample, this clone was seen once. The chain joins TRBV11-1 to TRBJ2-1; TRBD1 matches 8 bases. The junction had 5 bases not matched to a gene; V was cut back by 4 bases and J by 6 bases. The germline V gene has CDR1 SGHAT and CDR2 FQDESV (reference sequence). The CDR3 loop spans 14 amino acids. CDR3 sequence reads: CASSSGGPINEQFF. As DNA, the CDR3 is TGTGCCAGCAGCTCAGGGGGCCCGATCAATGAGCAGTTCTTC.

This clone was detected a few times. The chain couples TRBV7-9 to TRBJ2-1; 7 nucleotides match TRBD1. CDR1 is SEHNR and CDR2 is FQNEAQ in the germline V gene (reference sequence). The CDR3 runs 15 residues. The V segment lost 4 bases and the J segment 6 bases; nucleotides outside the gene matches: 9. The DNA of the CDR3 is TGTGCCAGCAGCTCGGGGACAGAAAACTCCAATGAGCAGTTCTTC. This codes for CASSSGTENSNEQFF.

This sequence joins TRBV20-1 and TRBJ2-2, with 9 positions matching TRBD2. The CDR3 spans 15 residues. Losses at the gene ends were 3 bases for V and 4 bases for J; bases not matched to a gene: 6. The germline V gene has CDR1 DFQATT and CDR2 SNEGSKA (reference sequence). This CDR3 is CSASLAGGPTGELFF. In nucleotides, the CDR3 is TGCAGTGCTAGTCTGGCGGGAGGGCCCACCGGGGAGCTGTTTTTT.

The chain combines TRBV15 with TRBJ2-3; D is unclear. Germline CDR1 and CDR2: LNHNV and YYDKDF (reference sequence). The CDR3 runs to 13 residues. With 1 base removed from V and 6 bases from J, the gap between germline ends came to 8 bases. CDR3: CATSRVGFDTQYF. The CDR3 nucleotides are TGTGCCACCAGCAGAGTCGGGTTCGATACGCAGTATTTT.

The chain joins TRBV27 to TRBJ2-7; possibly TRBD1 for D (6 bases). There are 13 residues in the CDR3. Per germline, CDR1 MNHEY and CDR2 SMNVEV (reference sequence). The CDR3 loop reads CVSRGPWTYEQYF. CDR3 DNA: TGTGTTTCCAGGGGCCCATGGACCTACGAGCAGTACTTC.

The V call is TRBV27, the J call TRBJ1-1, with 7 bases identical to TRBD1. The CDR3 sequence is 15 residues long. V gave up 2 bases and J gave up 3 bases; unmatched junction bases: 6. From germline, CDR1 is MNHEY and CDR2 SMNVEV (reference sequence). CDR3: CASSLIDRADTEAFF. The CDR3 DNA follows: TGTGCCAGCAGTTTAATCGACAGGGCGGACACTGAAGCTTTCTTT.

The J gene is TRBJ1-1, the V gene TRBV14; no reliable D call. From germline, CDR1 is SGHDN and CDR2 FVKESK. V lost 0 bases and J 1 base, leaving 9 bases between the germline ends. CDR3 length: 15 amino acids. The CDR3 region has the DNA TGTGCCAGCAGCCAAGACCTTCCCGGGAACACTGAAGCTTTCTTT. As protein: CASSQDLPGNTEAFF.

Only one count was recorded for this clone. The rearrangement links TRBV7-2 to TRBJ1-2, with 7 bases aligning to TRBD1. J was trimmed by 8 bases and V by 5 bases; bases with no gene match: 14. The germline V gene encodes CDR1 SGHTA and CDR2 FQGNSA. The CDR3 length is 15 residues. The CDR3 here is CASSITRTGAVGYTF. The DNA for the CDR3 is TGTGCCAGCAGCATAACCCGGACAGGCGCGGTCGGCTACACCTTC.

The J gene is TRBJ2-2, the V gene TRBV5-1, with D possibly being TRBD2 (6 bases). Germline V gene sequence: CDR1 SGHRS, CDR2 YFSETQ. This CDR3 region has 17 residues. V was shortened by 0 bases and J by 0 bases, with 12 bases between the two germline ends. The CDR3 here is CASSLVVAGTNTGELFF. CDR3 bases: TGCGCCAGCAGCTTGGTTGTCGCGGGGACGAACACCGGGGAGCTGTTTTTT. Using reference TRBV5-1 and TRBJ2-2 for the parts outside the CDR3, the full variable domain is KAGVTQTPRYLIKTRGQQVTLSCSPISGHRSVSWYQQTPGQGLQFLFEYFSETQRNKGNFPGRFSGRQFSNSRSEMNVSTLELGDSALYLCASSLVVAGTNTGELFFGEGSRLTVL.

The CDR3 nucleotides read TGTGCCAGCAGCCGACGGGAGACAGATACGCAGTATTTT. Encoded protein: CASSRRETDTQYF. The rearrangement links TRBV12-3 or TRBV12-4 to TRBJ2-3; tentatively, D is TRBD2 (6 bases). The CDR3 consists of 13 residues. The V gene lost 6 bases and the J gene lost 3 bases, with 10 bases spanning the gap.

The V gene is TRBV19, the J gene TRBJ2-7; TRBD2 matches at 10 bases. The CDR3 has 15 amino acids. The germline V gene has CDR1 LNHDA and CDR2 SQIVND (reference sequence). The V segment lost 6 bases and the J segment 4 bases; nucleotides outside the gene matches: 9. CDR3 region: CASSIAGTSEYEQYF. The DNA for the CDR3 is TGTGCCAGTAGCATCGCCGGGACTAGCGAATACGAGCAGTACTTC.

CDR3 region: CASSYTRGFGYTF. CDR3 bases: TGTGCCAGCAGTTACACCAGGGGGTTTGGCTACACCTTC. The chain joins TRBV6-5 to TRBJ1-2; 7 nucleotides agree with TRBD1. CDR3 size: 13 residues. Germline assignment: CDR1 MNHEY and CDR2 SVGAGI. The V and J ends lost 2 bases and 7 bases, in that order; junction bases with no gene match: 4.